This T cell receptor (beta chain) came from a study of sequential checkpoint blockade in melanoma. Study-level background: About two dozen patients had tumor biopsies before treatment and at week 13.

Sample treatment: randomized to nivolumab then ipilimumab (arm A) or the reverse (arm B). Method: immunoSEQ multiplex PCR; TCRdb's copy keeps in-frame clones and lacks some. Of around 10,000 clones listed, 25% to 30% are singletons. The CDR3 sequence is 15 residues long. V dropped 5 bases and J dropped 3; count of bases not matched to a gene: 7. CDR1 KGHSH and CDR2 LQKENI come from the germline V gene. This clone was detected only a few times. The rearrangement links TRBV18 to TRBJ1-1; TRBD1 aligns across 9 bases. The origin of this receptor is a human donor with melanoma. The sequenced sample was tumor tissue (inferred from file names), obtained from a patient given nivolumab and ipilimumab in sequence. The DNA for the CDR3 is TGTGCCAGCTCAGACAGGGACAGGGTTTACACTGAAGCTTTCTTT. Protein sequence: CASSDRDRVYTEAFF.